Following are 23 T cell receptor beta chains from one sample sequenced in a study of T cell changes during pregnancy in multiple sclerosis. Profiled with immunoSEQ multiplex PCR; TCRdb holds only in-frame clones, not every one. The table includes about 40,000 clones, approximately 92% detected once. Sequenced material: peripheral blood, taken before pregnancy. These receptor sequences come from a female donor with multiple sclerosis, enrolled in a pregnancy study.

The CDR3 DNA is TGTGCCACTGCGGACACACCCTACGAGCAGTACTTC. Its translation is CATADTPYEQYF. This sequence joins TRBV6-1 and TRBJ2-7; tentative D call: TRBD1 (5 bases). Trimming removed 10 bases at V and 2 bases at J, with 12 bases between. Looked up from germline, CDR1 is MNHNS and CDR2 is SASEGT. CDR3 length equals 12 residues.

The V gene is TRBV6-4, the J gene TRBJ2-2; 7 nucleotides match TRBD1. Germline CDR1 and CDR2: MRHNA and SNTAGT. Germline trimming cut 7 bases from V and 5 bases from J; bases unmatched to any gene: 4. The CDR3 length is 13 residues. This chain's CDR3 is CASKDRLTGELFF. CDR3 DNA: TGTGCCAGCAAGGACAGGTTAACCGGGGAGCTGTTTTTT.

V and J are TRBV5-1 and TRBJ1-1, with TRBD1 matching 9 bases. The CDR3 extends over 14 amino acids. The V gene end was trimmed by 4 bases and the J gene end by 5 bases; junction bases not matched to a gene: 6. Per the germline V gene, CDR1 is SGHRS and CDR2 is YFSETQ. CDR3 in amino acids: CASSATGGTTEAFF. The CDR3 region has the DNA TGCGCCAGCAGCGCGACAGGGGGGACGACTGAAGCTTTCTTT.

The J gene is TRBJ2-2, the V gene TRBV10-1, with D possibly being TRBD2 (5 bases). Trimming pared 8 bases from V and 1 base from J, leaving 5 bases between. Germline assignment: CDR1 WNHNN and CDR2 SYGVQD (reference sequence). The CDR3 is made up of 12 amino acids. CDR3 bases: TGCGCCAGCGGGAGGAACACCGGGGAGCTGTTTTTT. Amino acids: CASGRNTGELFF.

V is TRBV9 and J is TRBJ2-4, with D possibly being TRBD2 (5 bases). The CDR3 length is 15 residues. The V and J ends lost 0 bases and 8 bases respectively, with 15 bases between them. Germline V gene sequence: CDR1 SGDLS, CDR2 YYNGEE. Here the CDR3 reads CASSVGSSIFDIQYF. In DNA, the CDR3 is TGTGCCAGCAGCGTAGGTTCTAGCATTTTTGACATTCAGTACTTC.

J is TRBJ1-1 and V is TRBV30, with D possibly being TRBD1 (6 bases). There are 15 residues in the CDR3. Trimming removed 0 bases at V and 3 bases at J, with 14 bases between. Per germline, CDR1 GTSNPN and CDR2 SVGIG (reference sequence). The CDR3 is CAWSVRQGPHTEAFF. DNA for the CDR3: TGTGCCTGGAGTGTACGTCAGGGGCCCCACACTGAAGCTTTCTTT.

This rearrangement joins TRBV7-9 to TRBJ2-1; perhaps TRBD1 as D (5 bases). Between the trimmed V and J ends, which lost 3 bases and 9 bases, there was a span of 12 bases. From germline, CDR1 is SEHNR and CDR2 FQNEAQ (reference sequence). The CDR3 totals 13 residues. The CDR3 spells CASSFSLDTEQFF. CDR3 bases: TGTGCCAGCAGCTTCTCGTTGGACACTGAGCAGTTCTTC. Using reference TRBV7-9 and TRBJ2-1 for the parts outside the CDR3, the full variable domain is DTGVSQNPRHKITKRGQNVTFRCDPISEHNRLYWYRQTLGQGPEFLTYFQNEAQLEKSRLLSDRFSAERPKGSFSTLEIQRTEQGDSAMYLCASSFSLDTEQFFGPGTRLTVL.

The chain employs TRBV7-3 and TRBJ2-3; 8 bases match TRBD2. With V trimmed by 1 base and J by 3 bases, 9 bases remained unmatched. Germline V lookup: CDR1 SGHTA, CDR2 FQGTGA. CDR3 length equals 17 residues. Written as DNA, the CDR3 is TGTGCCAGCAGCTTAATGGTTTCGGGAGGGAGGACAGATACGCAGTATTTT. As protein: CASSLMVSGGRTDTQYF. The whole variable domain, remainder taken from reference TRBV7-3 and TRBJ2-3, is GAGVSQTPSNKVTEKGKYVELRCDPISGHTALYWYRQSLGQGPEFLIYFQGTGAADDSGLPNDRFFAVRPEGSVSTLKIQRTERGDSAVYLCASSLMVSGGRTDTQYFGPGTRLTVL.

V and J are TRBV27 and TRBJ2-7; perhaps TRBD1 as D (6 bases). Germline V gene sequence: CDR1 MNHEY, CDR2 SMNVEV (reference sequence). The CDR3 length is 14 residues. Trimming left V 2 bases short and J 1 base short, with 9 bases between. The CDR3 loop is CASSLGDRSYEQYF. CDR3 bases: TGTGCCAGCAGTTTAGGTGACAGGTCCTACGAGCAGTACTTC.

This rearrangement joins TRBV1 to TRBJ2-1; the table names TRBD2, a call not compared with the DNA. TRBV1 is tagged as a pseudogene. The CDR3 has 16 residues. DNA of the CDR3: TGCACCAGCAGCCAAGAAGGGAGCGGCTGTGACAATGAGCAGTTCTTC. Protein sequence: CTSSQEGSGCDNEQFF.

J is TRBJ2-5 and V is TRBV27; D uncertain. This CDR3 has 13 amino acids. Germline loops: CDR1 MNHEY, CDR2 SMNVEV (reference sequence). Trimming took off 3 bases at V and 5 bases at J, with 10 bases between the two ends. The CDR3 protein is CASSFFPGETQYF. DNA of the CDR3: TGTGCCAGCAGTTTTTTCCCCGGGGAGACCCAGTACTTC.

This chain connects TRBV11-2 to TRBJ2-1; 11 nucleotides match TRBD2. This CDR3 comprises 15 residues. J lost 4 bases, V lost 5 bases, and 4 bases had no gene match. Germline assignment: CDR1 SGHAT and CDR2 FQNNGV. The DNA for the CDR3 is TGTGCCAGCAGCGCCGGGACTAGCGGTTACAATGAGCAGTTCTTC. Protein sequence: CASSAGTSGYNEQFF.

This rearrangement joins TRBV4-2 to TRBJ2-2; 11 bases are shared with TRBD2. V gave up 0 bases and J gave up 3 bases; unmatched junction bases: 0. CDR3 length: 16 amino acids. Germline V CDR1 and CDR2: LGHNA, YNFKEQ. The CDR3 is CASSQELAGDTGELFF. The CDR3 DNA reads TGTGCCAGCAGCCAAGAACTAGCGGGAGACACCGGGGAGCTGTTTTTT.

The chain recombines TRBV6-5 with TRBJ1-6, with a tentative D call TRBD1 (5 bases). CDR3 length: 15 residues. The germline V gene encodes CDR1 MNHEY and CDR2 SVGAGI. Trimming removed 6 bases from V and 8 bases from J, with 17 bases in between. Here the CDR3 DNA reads TGTGCCAGCAGACCTGGCGGGGGTGGGGATTCACCCCTCCACTTT. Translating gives CASRPGGGGDSPLHF.

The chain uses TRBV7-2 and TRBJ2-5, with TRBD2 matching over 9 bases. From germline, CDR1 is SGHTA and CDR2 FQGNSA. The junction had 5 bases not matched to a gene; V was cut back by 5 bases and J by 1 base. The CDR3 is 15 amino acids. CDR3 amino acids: CASSLSGRSQETQYF. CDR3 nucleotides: TGTGCCAGCAGCCTTAGCGGGAGAAGCCAAGAGACCCAGTACTTC.

CDR3 region: CASSSGQGTEAFF. The CDR3 nucleotides are TGTGCCAGCAGTTCCGGACAGGGGACTGAAGCTTTCTTT. This chain joins TRBV6-5 and TRBJ1-1, with TRBD1 identical over 9 bases. CDR1 and CDR2 from the germline V gene are MNHEY and SVGAGI. The CDR3 has 13 residues. J gave up 5 bases and V 4 bases, and 2 bases lay outside the gene matches.

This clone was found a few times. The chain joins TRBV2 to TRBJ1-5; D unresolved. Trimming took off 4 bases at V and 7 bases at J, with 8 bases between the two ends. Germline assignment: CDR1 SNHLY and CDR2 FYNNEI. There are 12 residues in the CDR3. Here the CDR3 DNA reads TGTGCCAGCAGTGCGGGGAACCAGCCCCAGCATTTT. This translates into CASSAGNQPQHF. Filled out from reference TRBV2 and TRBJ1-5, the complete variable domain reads EPEVTQTPSHQVTQMGQEVILRCVPISNHLYFYWYRQILGQKVEFLVSFYNNEISEKSEIFDDQFSVERPDGSNFTLKIRSTKLEDSAMYFCASSAGNQPQHFGDGTRLSIL.

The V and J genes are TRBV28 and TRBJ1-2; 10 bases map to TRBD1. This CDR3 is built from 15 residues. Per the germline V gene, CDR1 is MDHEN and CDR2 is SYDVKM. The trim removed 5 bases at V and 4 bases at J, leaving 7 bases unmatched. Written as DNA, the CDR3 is TGTGCCAGCAGTCCAGGACAGGGGGTAGGCTATGGCTACACCTTC. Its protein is CASSPGQGVGYGYTF.

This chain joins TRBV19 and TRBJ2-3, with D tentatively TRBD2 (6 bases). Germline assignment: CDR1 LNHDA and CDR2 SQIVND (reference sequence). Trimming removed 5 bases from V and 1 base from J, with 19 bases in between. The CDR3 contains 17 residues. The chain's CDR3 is CASSASGTGGGTDTQYF. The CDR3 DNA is TGTGCCAGTAGTGCGTCCGGGACCGGCGGGGGCACAGATACGCAGTATTTT. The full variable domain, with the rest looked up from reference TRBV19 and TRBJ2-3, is DGGITQSPKYLFRKEGQNVTLSCEQNLNHDAMYWYRQDPGQGLRLIYYSQIVNDFQKGDIAEGYSVSREKKESFPLTVTSAQKNPTAFYLCASSASGTGGGTDTQYFGPGTRLTVL.

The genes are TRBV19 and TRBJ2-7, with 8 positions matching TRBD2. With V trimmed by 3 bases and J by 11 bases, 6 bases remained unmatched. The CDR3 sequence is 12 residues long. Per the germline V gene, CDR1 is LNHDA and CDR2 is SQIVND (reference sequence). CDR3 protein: CASSIGGGPKYF. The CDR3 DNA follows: TGTGCCAGTAGTATCGGGGGGGGACCTAAGTACTTC.

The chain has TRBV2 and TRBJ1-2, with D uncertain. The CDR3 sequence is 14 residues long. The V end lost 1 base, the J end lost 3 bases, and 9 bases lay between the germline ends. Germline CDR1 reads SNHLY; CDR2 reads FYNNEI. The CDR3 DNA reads TGTGCCAGCAGTGAAGGATGGGCAGACTATGGCTACACCTTC. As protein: CASSEGWADYGYTF.

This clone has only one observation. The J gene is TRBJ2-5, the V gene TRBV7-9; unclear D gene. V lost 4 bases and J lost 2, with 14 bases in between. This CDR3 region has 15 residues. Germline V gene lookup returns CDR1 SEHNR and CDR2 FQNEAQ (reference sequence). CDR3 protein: CASSSDLERQETQYF. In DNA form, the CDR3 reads TGTGCCAGCAGCTCCGATCTGGAGAGGCAAGAGACCCAGTACTTC.

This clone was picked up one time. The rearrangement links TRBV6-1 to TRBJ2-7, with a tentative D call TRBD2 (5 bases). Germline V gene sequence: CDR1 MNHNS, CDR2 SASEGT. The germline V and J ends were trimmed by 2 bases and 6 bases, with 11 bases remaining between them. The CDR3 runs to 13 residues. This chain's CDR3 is CASSELRRSEQYF. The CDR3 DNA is TGTGCCAGCAGTGAATTGCGGAGGTCCGAGCAGTACTTC.